These 16 T cell receptor beta chains came from one sample sequenced in a study of human T cells and chemical hapten exposure. The time point denotes: healthy volunteer bleed at 6 weeks. Total RNA was extracted from unfractionated whole blood. TCRdb re-called the RACE reads with MiXCR, one entry per CDR3 protein. The profile shows 65,000 or so distinct CDR3 sequences, roughly 6.6% of them singletons. The sequencing input was whole blood. The receptors were sampled from a female donor in good health. Some clones in this sample may be carry-over from other donors' samples.

The table lists this clonotype with many counts. This chain connects TRBV27 to TRBJ1-5, with D perhaps matching TRBD1 (5 bases). Germline V gene lookup returns CDR1 MNHEY and CDR2 SMNVEV (reference sequence). Trimming stripped 2 bases from V and 0 bases from J, with 8 bases between. The CDR3 is 15 amino acids. The DNA of the CDR3 is TGTGCCAGCAGTTTAAGGGGAAATAGCAATCAGCCCCAGCATTTT. Its translation is CASSLRGNSNQPQHF.

This clonotype was detected a few times. The rearrangement links TRBV29-1 to TRBJ1-2; 7 nucleotides agree with TRBD1. The CDR3 covers 14 residues. CDR1 is SQVTM and CDR2 is ANQGSEA in the germline V gene. V lost 7 bases to trimming and J lost 7 bases; unmatched junction nucleotides: 15. The CDR3 loop reads CSAGIAGGGFGYTF. The DNA of the CDR3 is TGCAGCGCTGGCATTGCAGGGGGAGGCTTTGGCTACACCTTC.

This clonotype was detected only a few times. This sequence joins TRBV29-1 and TRBJ1-1; the D gene is possibly TRBD1 (5 bases). Germline CDR1 reads SQVTM; CDR2 reads ANQGSEA. The germline V and J ends were trimmed by 6 bases and 3 bases, with 14 bases remaining between them. CDR3 length: 13 amino acids. CDR3 coding DNA: TGCAGCGTCGATAGGGGCGGTTACACTGAAGCTTTCTTT. This encodes CSVDRGGYTEAFF.

This clonotype has a count of ten or more. This sequence joins TRBV30 and TRBJ1-2; D not certain. Germline assignment: CDR1 GTSNPN and CDR2 SVGIG (reference sequence). This CDR3 spans 12 amino acids. V was clipped by 7 bases and J by 3 bases, with 12 bases between them. CDR3 nucleotides: TGTGCCTCTCTCTCAGCTGACTATGGCTACACCTTC. Amino acids: CASLSADYGYTF.

This clonotype was observed at least ten times. The V and J genes are TRBV7-8 and TRBJ2-4, with 12 bases matching TRBD2. Germline assignment: CDR1 SGHVS and CDR2 FQNEAQ. The CDR3 spans 16 residues. J lost 8 bases, V lost 3 bases, and 8 bases had no gene match. The CDR3 region is CASSFLTSGSGDIQYF. The CDR3 nucleotides read TGTGCCAGCAGCTTCCTGACTAGCGGGAGCGGAGACATTCAGTACTTC.

The table lists this clonotype with many counts. This chain connects TRBV2 to TRBJ1-5; D gene uncertain. Trimming removed 1 base from V and 3 bases from J, with 10 bases in between. In germline, CDR1 is SNHLY, CDR2 FYNNEI. The CDR3 is made up of 15 amino acids. Here the CDR3 DNA reads TGTGCCAGCAGTGAAGAAAAACGTTTCAATCAGCCCCAGCATTTT. Translated, it gives CASSEEKRFNQPQHF.

There are many counts of this clonotype. The chain links TRBV7-2 to TRBJ2-3; tentative D call: TRBD2 (5 bases). Germline CDR1 is SGHTA and CDR2 is FQGNSA. Trimming left V 2 bases short and J 0 bases short, with 9 bases between. The CDR3 is made up of 15 amino acids. CDR3 DNA sequence: TGTGCCAGCAGCTTATTCAGCGGTAGCACAGATACGCAGTATTTT. Translation gives CASSLFSGSTDTQYF.

CDR3: CSARTLGLASDTQYF. The CDR3 DNA sequence: TGCAGTGCTAGAACCTTGGGACTAGCATCAGATACGCAGTATTTT. The chain employs TRBV20-1 and TRBJ2-3; 9 bases map to TRBD2. The V and J ends lost 2 bases and 4 bases, in that order; junction bases with no gene match: 7. CDR3 length: 15 amino acids. Germline V gene lookup returns CDR1 DFQATT and CDR2 SNEGSKA (reference sequence).

The genes are TRBV7-9 and TRBJ2-4, with 10 positions matching TRBD2. The CDR3 length is 15 residues. Germline V gives CDR1 SEHNR, CDR2 FQNEAQ (reference sequence). With V trimmed by 6 bases and J by 5 bases, 7 bases remained unmatched. The CDR3 sequence is CASRASGRAENIQYF. The CDR3 DNA reads TGTGCCAGCAGAGCCAGCGGGAGGGCCGAAAACATTCAGTACTTC.

This clonotype was counted at least ten times. The genes are TRBV5-1 and TRBJ2-3; 9 nucleotides agree with TRBD1. Trimming cost V 2 bases and J 6 bases; bases outside gene matches: 4. Germline V gene data show CDR1 as SGHRS and CDR2 as YFSETQ. This CDR3 spans 14 amino acids. DNA of the CDR3: TGCGCCAGCAGCTTACAACAGGGGGCGGATACGCAGTATTTT. Translation: CASSLQQGADTQYF.

This clonotype showed up many times. This rearrangement joins TRBV29-1 to TRBJ2-3; 11 bases map to TRBD2. The junction had 7 bases not matched to a gene; V was cut back by 6 bases and J by 5 bases. Germline values: CDR1 SQVTM, CDR2 ANQGSEA. This CDR3 contains 14 residues. The CDR3 is CSVLPGLAEDTQYF. The CDR3 nucleotides read TGCAGCGTCCTTCCGGGACTAGCGGAAGATACGCAGTATTTT.

This clonotype showed up many times. This rearrangement joins TRBV5-1 to TRBJ2-5; 9 bases are shared with TRBD1. V was pared by 4 bases and J by 4 bases, with 5 bases of the junction left unmatched. The CDR3 totals 14 residues. CDR1 is SGHRS and CDR2 is YFSETQ in the germline V gene. CDR3 protein: CASSTGQGIETQYF. CDR3 coding DNA: TGCGCCAGCAGCACGGGACAGGGAATAGAGACCCAGTACTTC. Full variable domain (remainder filled in from reference TRBV5-1 and TRBJ2-5): KAGVTQTPRYLIKTRGQQVTLSCSPISGHRSVSWYQQTPGQGLQFLFEYFSETQRNKGNFPGRFSGRQFSNSRSEMNVSTLELGDSALYLCASSTGQGIETQYFGPGTRLLVL.

A few counts support this clonotype. The chain links TRBV12-3 or TRBV12-4 to TRBJ2-7, with 9 bases matching TRBD1. The CDR3 loop spans 13 amino acids. V lost 5 bases and J lost 5; bases outside the gene matches: 4. CDR3: CASSLRQGDEQYF. The CDR3 DNA reads TGTGCCAGCAGTCTGAGACAGGGGGACGAGCAGTACTTC.

This clonotype showed up many times. The gene calls are TRBV19 and TRBJ2-7, with 8 bases matching TRBD2. Germline V gene lookup returns CDR1 LNHDA and CDR2 SQIVND (reference sequence). Trimming cost V 8 bases and J 3 bases; bases outside gene matches: 12. The CDR3 has 15 residues. CDR3 nucleotide sequence: TGTGCCAGTTCGGGGCCTAGCGGGCTCTTCTACGAGCAGTACTTC. It specifies CASSGPSGLFYEQYF.

This clonotype was seen repeatedly, ten times or more. The rearrangement uses TRBV7-3 and TRBJ2-5, with 7 bases matching TRBD1. Germline CDR1 SGHTA, CDR2 FQGTGA. Trimming at V came to 2 bases and at J to 4 bases, leaving 10 bases not matched to a gene. The CDR3 extends over 16 amino acids. This CDR3 is CASSLGQERGRETQYF. The CDR3 DNA is TGTGCCAGCAGCTTAGGTCAGGAGAGGGGGCGAGAGACCCAGTACTTC.

This clonotype was picked up a small number of times. The chain recombines TRBV5-4 with TRBJ2-7; D is undetermined. The CDR3 has 12 residues. V shed 4 bases and J shed 6 bases, with 11 bases lying between them. Germline CDR1 SGHNT, CDR2 YYREEE (reference sequence). This CDR3 is CASSPEFGEQYF. DNA for the CDR3: TGTGCCAGCAGCCCGGAGTTCGGCGAGCAGTACTTC.